This T cell receptor (beta chain) was identified in a study of blood T cell repertoires in COVID-19. At the level of the study: Some COVID-19 samples were acute and others convalescent; all came from the United States, Italy and Spain.

This table comes from immunoSEQ multiplex PCR, and its TCRdb copy is limited to in-frame clones, with some not included. The profile covers tens of thousands of clones, with 91% appearing a single time and 1.5% to 2% taken by the ten largest. This CDR3 has 15 residues. CDR1 SEHNR and CDR2 FQNEAQ come from the germline V gene (reference sequence). Trimming took 8 bases from V and 7 from J; bases not matched to a gene: 13. Concerning this clone itself: Other DNA sequences of this sample code for an identical CDR3.

This clonotype was sampled from a woman aged 50 to 60 in a cohort sampled during active COVID-19. The genes are TRBV7-9 and TRBJ2-7, with TRBD2 matching 11 bases. Specimen: peripheral blood. In DNA form, the CDR3 reads TGTGCCAGCCTACCCCTTACTAGCGGGAGTCTTGAGCAGTACTTC. This sequence encodes CASLPLTSGSLEQYF.